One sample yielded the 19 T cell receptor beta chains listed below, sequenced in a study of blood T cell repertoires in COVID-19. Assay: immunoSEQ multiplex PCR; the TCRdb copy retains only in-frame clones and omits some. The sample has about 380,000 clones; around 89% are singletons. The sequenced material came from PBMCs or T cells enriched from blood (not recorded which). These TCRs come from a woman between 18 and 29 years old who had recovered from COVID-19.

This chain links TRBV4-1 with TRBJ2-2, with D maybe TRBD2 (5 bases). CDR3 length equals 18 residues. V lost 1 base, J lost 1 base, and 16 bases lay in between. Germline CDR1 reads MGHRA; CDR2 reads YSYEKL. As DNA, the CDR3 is TGCGCCAGCAGCCAAGTACCAGTCCGGAGGTTGAACACCGGGGAGCTGTTTTTT. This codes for CASSQVPVRRLNTGELFF.

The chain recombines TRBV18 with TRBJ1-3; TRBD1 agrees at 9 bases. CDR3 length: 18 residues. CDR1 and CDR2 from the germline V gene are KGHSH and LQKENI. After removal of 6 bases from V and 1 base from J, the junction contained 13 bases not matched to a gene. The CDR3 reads CASSPLVGGTGSGNTIYF. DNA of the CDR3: TGTGCCAGCTCCCCCTTGGTTGGCGGGACAGGGTCTGGAAACACCATATATTTT.

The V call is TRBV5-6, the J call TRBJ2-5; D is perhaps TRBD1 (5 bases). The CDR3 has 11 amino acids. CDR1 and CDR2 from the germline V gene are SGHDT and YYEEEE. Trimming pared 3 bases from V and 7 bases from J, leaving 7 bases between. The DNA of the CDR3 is TGTGCCAGCAGCTCTCAGGGGACCCAGTACTTC. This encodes CASSSQGTQYF.

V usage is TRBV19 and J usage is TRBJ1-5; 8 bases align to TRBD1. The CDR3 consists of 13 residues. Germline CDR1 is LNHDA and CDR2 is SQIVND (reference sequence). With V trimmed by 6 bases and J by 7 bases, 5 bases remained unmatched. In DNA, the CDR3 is TGTGCCAGTAGCTCCAGGGGGCTGCAGCCCCAGCATTTT. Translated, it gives CASSSRGLQPQHF.

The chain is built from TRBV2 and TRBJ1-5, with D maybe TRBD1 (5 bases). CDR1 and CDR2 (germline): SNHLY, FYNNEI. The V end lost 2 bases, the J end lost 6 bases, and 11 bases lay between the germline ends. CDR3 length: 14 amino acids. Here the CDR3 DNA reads TGTGCCAGCAGTGAACAGGGTTTTGCTCAGCCCCAGCATTTT. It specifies CASSEQGFAQPQHF.

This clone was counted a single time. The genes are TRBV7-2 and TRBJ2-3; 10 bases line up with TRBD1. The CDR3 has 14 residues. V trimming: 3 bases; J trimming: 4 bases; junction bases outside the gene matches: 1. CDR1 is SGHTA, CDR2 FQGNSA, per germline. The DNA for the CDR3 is TGTGCCAGCAGCTTGGGGACAGGGGCAGATACGCAGTATTTT. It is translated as CASSLGTGADTQYF.

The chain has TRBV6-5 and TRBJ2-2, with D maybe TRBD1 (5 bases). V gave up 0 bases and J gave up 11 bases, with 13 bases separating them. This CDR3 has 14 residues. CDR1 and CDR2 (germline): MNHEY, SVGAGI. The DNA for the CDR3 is TGTGCCAGCAGTTACTCAATGGGGCTCTTAGAGCTGTTTTTT. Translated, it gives CASSYSMGLLELFF.

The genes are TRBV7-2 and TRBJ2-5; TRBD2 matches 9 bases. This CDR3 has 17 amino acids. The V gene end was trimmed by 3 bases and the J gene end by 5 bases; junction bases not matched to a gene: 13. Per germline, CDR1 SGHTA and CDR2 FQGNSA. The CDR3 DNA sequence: TGTGCCAGCAGCTTCCTCGCGGGGGGGCTTCAGGGGGAGACCCAGTACTTC. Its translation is CASSFLAGGLQGETQYF.

CDR3 nucleotides: TGTGCCAGCAGTGACTCAAGCGGGGGCCGTGACACCGGGGAGCTGTTTTTT. It codes for CASSDSSGGRDTGELFF. The V and J genes are TRBV6-4 and TRBJ2-2; TRBD2 matches at 8 bases. The CDR3 runs to 17 residues. CDR1 and CDR2 (germline): MRHNA, SNTAGT. J lost 3 bases, V lost 0 bases, and 6 bases had no gene match.

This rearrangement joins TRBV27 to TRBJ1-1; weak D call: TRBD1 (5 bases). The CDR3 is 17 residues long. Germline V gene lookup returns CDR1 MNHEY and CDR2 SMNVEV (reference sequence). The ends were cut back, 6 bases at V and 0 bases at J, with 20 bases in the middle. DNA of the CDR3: TGTGCCAGCAGCTTGACGGCGGGGGGATTTTTGAACACTGAAGCTTTCTTT. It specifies CASSLTAGGFLNTEAFF.

The CDR3 nucleotides read TGTGCCAGCAGTTTATTGGGGGGTAATCAGCCCCAGCATTTT. Protein sequence: CASSLLGGNQPQHF. The chain has TRBV28 and TRBJ1-5, with D perhaps TRBD1 (5 bases). V was shortened by 1 base and J by 4 bases, with 8 bases between the two germline ends. The CDR3 is 14 residues long. The germline gives CDR1 MDHEN, CDR2 SYDVKM. Variable domain in full (rest from reference TRBV28 and TRBJ1-5): DVKVTQSSRYLVKRTGEKVFLECVQDMDHENMFWYRQDPGLGLRLIYFSYDVKMKEKGDIPEGYSVSREKKERFSLILESASTNQTSMYLCASSLLGGNQPQHFGDGTRLSIL.

Written as DNA, the CDR3 is TGCGCCAGCAGCCAAGATTCGCGGGGAACCTACAATGAGCAGTTCTTC. Amino acid sequence: CASSQDSRGTYNEQFF. This chain connects TRBV4-3 to TRBJ2-1, with a possible D match to TRBD2 (6 bases). CDR1 and CDR2 (germline): LGHNA, YSLEER. V dropped 0 bases and J dropped 2 bases, with 11 bases sitting between them. The CDR3 spans 16 residues.

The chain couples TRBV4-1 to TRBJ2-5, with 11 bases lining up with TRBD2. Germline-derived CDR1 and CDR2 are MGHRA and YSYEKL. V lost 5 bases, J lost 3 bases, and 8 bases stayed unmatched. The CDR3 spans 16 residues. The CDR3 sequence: CASSTRLAGTKETQYF. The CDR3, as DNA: TGCGCCAGCAGCACACGACTAGCGGGGACGAAAGAGACCCAGTACTTC.

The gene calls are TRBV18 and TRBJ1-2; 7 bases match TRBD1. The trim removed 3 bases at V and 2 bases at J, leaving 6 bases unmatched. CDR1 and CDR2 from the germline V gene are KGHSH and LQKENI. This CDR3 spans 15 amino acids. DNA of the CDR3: TGTGCCAGCTCACCGACACAGGGGTCCAACTATGGCTACACCTTC. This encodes CASSPTQGSNYGYTF. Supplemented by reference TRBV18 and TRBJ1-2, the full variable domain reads NAGVMQNPRHLVRRRGQEARLRCSPMKGHSHVYWYRQLPEEGLKFMVYLQKENIIDESGMPKERFSAEFPKEGPSILRIQQVVRGDSAAYFCASSPTQGSNYGYTFGSGTRLTVV.

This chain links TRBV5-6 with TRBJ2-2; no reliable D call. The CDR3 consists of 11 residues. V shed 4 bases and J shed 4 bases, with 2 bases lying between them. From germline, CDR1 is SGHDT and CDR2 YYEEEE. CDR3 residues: CASSRTGELFF. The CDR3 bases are TGTGCCAGCAGCCGCACCGGGGAGCTGTTTTTT.

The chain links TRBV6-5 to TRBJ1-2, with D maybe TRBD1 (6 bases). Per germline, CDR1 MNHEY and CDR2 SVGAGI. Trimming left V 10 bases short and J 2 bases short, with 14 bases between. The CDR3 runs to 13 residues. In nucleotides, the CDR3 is TGTGCCATACGACAGGCAGGAAACTATGGCTACACCTTC. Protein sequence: CAIRQAGNYGYTF.

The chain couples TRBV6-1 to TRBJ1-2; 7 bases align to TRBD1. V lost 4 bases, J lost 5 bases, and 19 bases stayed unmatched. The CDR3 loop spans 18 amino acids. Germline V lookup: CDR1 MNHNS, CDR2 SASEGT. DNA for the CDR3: TGTGCCAGCAGTGTCCCCCGGGGGGGACAGCCCATGTCTTATGGCTACACCTTC. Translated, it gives CASSVPRGGQPMSYGYTF.

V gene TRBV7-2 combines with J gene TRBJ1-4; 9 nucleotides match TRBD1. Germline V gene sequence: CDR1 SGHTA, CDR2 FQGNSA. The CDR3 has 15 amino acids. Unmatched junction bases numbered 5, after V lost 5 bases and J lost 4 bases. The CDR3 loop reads CASSTPGQGNEKLFF. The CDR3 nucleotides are TGTGCCAGCAGCACTCCGGGACAGGGTAATGAAAAACTGTTTTTT. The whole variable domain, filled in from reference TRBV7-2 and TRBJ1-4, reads GAGVSQSPSNKVTEKGKDVELRCDPISGHTALYWYRQSLGQGLEFLIYFQGNSAPDKSGLPSDRFSAERTGGSVSTLTIQRTQQEDSAVYLCASSTPGQGNEKLFFGSGTQLSVL.

This CDR3 reads CASSPPRGRYEQYF. The CDR3, as DNA: TGTGCCAGTAGTCCGCCCCGGGGTCGCTACGAGCAGTACTTC. The V and J genes are TRBV19 and TRBJ2-7; possible D gene TRBD2, 5 bases. V lost 5 bases to trimming and J lost 3 bases, with 14 bases between them. Germline loops: CDR1 LNHDA, CDR2 SQIVND (reference sequence). The CDR3 sequence is 14 residues long. Full variable domain (outside the CDR3, taken from reference TRBV19 and TRBJ2-7): DGGITQSPKYLFRKEGQNVTLSCEQNLNHDAMYWYRQDPGQGLRLIYYSQIVNDFQKGDIAEGYSVSREKKESFPLTVTSAQKNPTAFYLCASSPPRGRYEQYFGPGTRLTVT.